These 18 T cell receptor beta chains were all obtained from the same sample, sequenced in a study of T-cell reconstitution after alpha-beta-depleted transplantation in children. Library preparation (for TCRbeta) was performed with unique molecular identifiers. TCRdb recomputed calls from the PCR reads with MiXCR, one row per CDR3 protein. The sample contains fewer than 550,000 distinct CDR3 sequences, 11% of which appear only once. Sample: PBMCs from the stem cell graft donor, taken from the stem cell graft. The receptor source for this set is a human donor who donated a stem cell graft to a child with acute myeloid leukemia.

The V and J genes are TRBV20-1 and TRBJ2-1; 16 bases are shared with TRBD2. The CDR3 has 15 residues. Germline CDR1 is DFQATT and CDR2 is SNEGSKA (reference sequence). V shed 3 bases, J shed 9 bases, and the junction held 5 bases outside the gene matches. In DNA form, the CDR3 reads TGCAGTGCTAGGGGACTAGCGGGGGGGCGTAGTGAGCAGTTCTTC. It specifies CSARGLAGGRSEQFF.

The V call is TRBV5-4, the J call TRBJ2-4; D is perhaps TRBD2 (5 bases). The CDR3 length is 16 residues. V lost 1 base to trimming and J lost 2 bases, with 13 bases between them. Germline V gene lookup returns CDR1 SGHNT and CDR2 YYREEE (reference sequence). CDR3 in DNA: TGTGCCAGCAGCTTGCCCGGGGTTGGGTCCAAAAACATTCAGTACTTC. Translation gives CASSLPGVGSKNIQYF.

This clonotype has only a few counts. The rearrangement links TRBV29-1 to TRBJ2-4, with D tentatively TRBD1 or TRBD2 (5 bases each). The CDR3 is 11 amino acids. Germline assignment: CDR1 SQVTM and CDR2 ANQGSEA. Between the trimmed V and J ends, which lost 6 bases and 7 bases, there was a span of 10 bases. In DNA form, the CDR3 reads TGCAGCGTCCGGGGCAGTAACATTCAGTACTTC. Residues: CSVRGSNIQYF.

This clonotype was recorded at least ten times. V gene TRBV11-3 combines with J gene TRBJ2-7; 7 bases align to TRBD2. This CDR3 region has 13 residues. The trim removed 4 bases at V and 5 bases at J, leaving 5 bases unmatched. Germline loops: CDR1 SGHNT, CDR2 YENEEA. The CDR3: CASSYRGVDEQYV. For the CDR3, the DNA is TGTGCCAGCAGCTACCGGGGGGTAGACGAGCAGTACGTC.

This clonotype was seen repeatedly, ten times or more. This chain links TRBV20-1 with TRBJ2-1; 10 bases line up with TRBD2. Germline V gene data show CDR1 as DFQATT and CDR2 as SNEGSKA (reference sequence). The CDR3 is 15 amino acids. V shed 5 bases, J shed 7 bases, and the junction held 11 bases outside the gene matches. The CDR3 DNA reads as TGCAGTGCTGGGGGGTCGTCTAGCGGGAGAAATGAGCAGTTCTTC. It translates to CSAGGSSSGRNEQFF.

This clonotype appeared a few times. The chain recombines TRBV7-9 with TRBJ1-6, with D possibly TRBD1 on 6 matching bases. This CDR3 has 16 residues. CDR1 is SEHNR and CDR2 is FQNEAQ in the germline V gene (reference sequence). Trimming took 4 bases from V and 2 from J, leaving 12 bases between them. The CDR3 nucleotides are TGTGCCAGCAGCTACTCCCAGGGGCCCTATAATTCACCCCTCCACTTT. This codes for CASSYSQGPYNSPLHF.

Ten or more counts support this clonotype. The V gene is TRBV6-5, the J gene TRBJ2-3; D not certain. The germline CDR1 and CDR2 sequences are MNHEY and SVGAGI. The V and J ends lost 2 bases and 3 bases respectively, with 6 bases between them. The CDR3 contains 13 residues. CDR3 nucleotide sequence: TGTGCCAGCAGTTACAGGGAAACAGATACGCAGTATTTT. Encoded protein: CASSYRETDTQYF.

The J gene is TRBJ1-5, the V gene TRBV12-3 or TRBV12-4; D call uncertain. CDR3 length: 12 residues. V was pared by 8 bases and J by 3 bases, with 8 bases between. The CDR3 is CASRRNNQPQHF. DNA for the CDR3: TGTGCCAGCCGAAGGAACAATCAGCCCCAGCATTTT.

This chain links TRBV6-2 or TRBV6-3 with TRBJ2-7; 11 nucleotides agree with TRBD1. The CDR3 has 15 residues. J was trimmed by 3 bases and V by 7 bases; bases with no gene match: 8. From germline, CDR1 is MNHEY and CDR2 SVGEGT. The CDR3, as DNA: TGTGCCAGCAACAACCTGGGACAGGGGGACTACGAGCAGTACTTC. This gives the protein CASNNLGQGDYEQYF.

The chain recombines TRBV4-1 with TRBJ2-5, with 9 bases fitting TRBD1. This CDR3 has 14 amino acids. Unmatched junction bases numbered 2, after V lost 0 bases and J lost 6 bases. Germline V gene data show CDR1 as MGHRA and CDR2 as YSYEKL. CDR3 bases: TGCGCCAGCAGCCAAGATGGGACAGGGAAGACCCAGTACTTC. Protein: CASSQDGTGKTQYF.

This clonotype came up many times. V is TRBV28 and J is TRBJ2-2; 12 bases fit TRBD1. The CDR3 is 15 amino acids. Germline V gene sequence: CDR1 MDHEN, CDR2 SYDVKM. V lost 7 bases, J lost 4 bases, and 4 bases stayed unmatched. The chain's CDR3 is CASTKGQGATGELFF. The DNA of the CDR3 is TGTGCCAGCACTAAGGGACAGGGGGCCACCGGGGAGCTGTTTTTT.

In this sample, this clonotype turned up many times. The genes are TRBV25-1 and TRBJ1-2; a possible D gene is TRBD1 (5 bases). Germline values: CDR1 MGHDK, CDR2 SYGVNS. This CDR3 comprises 13 residues. Trimming removed 3 bases at V and 4 bases at J, with 9 bases between. The CDR3, as DNA: TGTGCCAGCAGTGATAGGGGTCTCTATGGCTACACCTTC. This encodes CASSDRGLYGYTF.

This clonotype was detected only a few times. V usage is TRBV10-3 and J usage is TRBJ2-5; D gene uncertain. This CDR3 is 12 amino acids long. Germline-derived CDR1 and CDR2 are ENHRY and SYGVKD. Trimming took off 2 bases at V and 7 bases at J, with 8 bases between the two ends. The CDR3 here is CAISEMAGTQYF. The DNA of the CDR3 is TGTGCCATCAGTGAGATGGCTGGGACCCAGTACTTC.

V and J are TRBV9 and TRBJ2-1, with D perhaps being TRBD1 or TRBD2 (5 bases each). Germline CDR1 reads SGDLS; CDR2 reads YYNGEE. V lost 2 bases and J 0 bases, leaving 12 bases between the germline ends. The CDR3 length is 16 residues. This CDR3 reads CASSVGTSGSYNEQFF. The CDR3 DNA is TGTGCCAGCAGCGTCGGGACCTCCGGCTCCTACAATGAGCAGTTCTTC.

This clonotype has just a few counts. V and J are TRBV6-5 and TRBJ1-1; possible D gene TRBD1, 6 bases. Germline values: CDR1 MNHEY, CDR2 SVGAGI. Trimming pared 0 bases from V and 6 bases from J, leaving 8 bases between. CDR3 length: 13 residues. The CDR3 is CASSYSGGAEAFF. CDR3 DNA: TGTGCCAGCAGTTACTCAGGGGGGGCTGAAGCTTTCTTT.

This clonotype has a count of ten or more. The rearrangement joins TRBV3-1 to TRBJ1-1; 11 nucleotides match TRBD1. The CDR3 loop spans 14 amino acids. The trim removed 5 bases at V and 4 bases at J, leaving 3 bases unmatched. The germline V gene encodes CDR1 LGHDT and CDR2 YNNKEL (reference sequence). CDR3 protein: CASSWGTGGTEAFF. The CDR3 nucleotides read TGTGCCAGCAGCTGGGGGACAGGGGGCACTGAAGCTTTCTTT.

This clonotype has a count of ten or more. The chain recombines TRBV7-8 with TRBJ1-3; D is unresolved. V was cut by 7 bases and J by 1 base, with 23 bases left in between. This CDR3 is built from 18 residues. CDR1 and CDR2 (germline): SGHVS, FQNEAQ. The CDR3 spells CASTPRPVRGLSGNTIYF. Here the CDR3 DNA reads TGTGCCAGCACCCCGCGGCCCGTTCGGGGATTGTCTGGAAACACCATATATTTT.

The V and J genes are TRBV5-6 and TRBJ1-3; D gene unclear. Germline values: CDR1 SGHDT, CDR2 YYEEEE. This CDR3 is built from 14 residues. Trimming took off 1 base at V and 3 bases at J, with 8 bases between the two ends. As DNA, the CDR3 is TGTGCCAGCAGCTTGTACGAGCTTGGAAACACCATATATTTT. It is translated as CASSLYELGNTIYF.